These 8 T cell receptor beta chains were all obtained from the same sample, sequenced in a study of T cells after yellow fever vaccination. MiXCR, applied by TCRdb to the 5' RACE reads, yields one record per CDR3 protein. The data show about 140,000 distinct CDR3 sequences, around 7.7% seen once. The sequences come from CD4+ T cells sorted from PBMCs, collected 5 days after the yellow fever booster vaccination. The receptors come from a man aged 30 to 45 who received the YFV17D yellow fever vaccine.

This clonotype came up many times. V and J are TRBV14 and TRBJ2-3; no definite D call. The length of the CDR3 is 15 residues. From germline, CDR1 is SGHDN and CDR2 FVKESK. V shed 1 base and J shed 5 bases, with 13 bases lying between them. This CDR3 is CASSQAPAPLDTQYF. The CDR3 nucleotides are TGTGCCAGCAGCCAAGCTCCGGCCCCACTAGATACGCAGTATTTT.

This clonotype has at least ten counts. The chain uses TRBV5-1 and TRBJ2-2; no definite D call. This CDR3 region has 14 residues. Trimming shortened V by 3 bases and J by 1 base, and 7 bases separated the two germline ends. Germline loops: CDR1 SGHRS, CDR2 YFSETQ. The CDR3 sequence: CASSWPRNTGELFF. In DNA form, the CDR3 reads TGCGCCAGCAGCTGGCCTCGGAACACCGGGGAGCTGTTTTTT.

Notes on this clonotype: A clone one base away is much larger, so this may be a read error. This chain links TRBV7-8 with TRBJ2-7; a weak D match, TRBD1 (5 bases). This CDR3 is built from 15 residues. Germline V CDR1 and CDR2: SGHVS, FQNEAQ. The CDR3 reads CASSLRPGNSDEQYF. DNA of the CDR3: TGTGCCAGCAGCTTAAGGCCAGGGAACTCCGACGAGCAGTACTTC.

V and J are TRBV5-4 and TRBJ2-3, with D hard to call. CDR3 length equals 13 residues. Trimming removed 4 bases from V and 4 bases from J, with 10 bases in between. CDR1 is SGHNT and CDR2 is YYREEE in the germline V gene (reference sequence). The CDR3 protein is CASSPGSADTQYF. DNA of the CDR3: TGTGCCAGCAGCCCCGGGTCCGCAGATACGCAGTATTTT.

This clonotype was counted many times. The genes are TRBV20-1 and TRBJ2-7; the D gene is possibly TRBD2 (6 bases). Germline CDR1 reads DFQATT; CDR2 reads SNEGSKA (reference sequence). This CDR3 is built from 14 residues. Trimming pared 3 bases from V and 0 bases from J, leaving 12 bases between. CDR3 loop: CSASWGRSSYEQYF. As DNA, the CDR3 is TGCAGTGCTAGTTGGGGGAGGAGCTCCTACGAGCAGTACTTC.

CDR3 sequence reads: CSATPGDTQYF. CDR3 nucleotides: TGCAGTGCTACCCCCGGGGATACGCAGTATTTT. The chain combines TRBV20-1 with TRBJ2-3; no definite D call. CDR1 is DFQATT and CDR2 is SNEGSKA in the germline V gene (reference sequence). With 4 bases removed from V and 6 bases from J, the gap between germline ends came to 8 bases. This CDR3 contains 11 residues.

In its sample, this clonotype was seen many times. The CDR3: CASTASGSGEQYF. CDR3 nucleotide sequence: TGTGCCAGCACGGCTAGCGGGAGTGGGGAGCAGTACTTC. The chain links TRBV28 to TRBJ2-7, with 10 positions matching TRBD2. Germline lookup yields CDR1 MDHEN and CDR2 SYDVKM. The trim removed 7 bases at V and 7 bases at J, leaving 7 bases unmatched. This CDR3 comprises 13 residues. The complete variable domain, with remaining parts taken from reference TRBV28 and TRBJ2-7, reads DVKVTQSSRYLVKRTGEKVFLECVQDMDHENMFWYRQDPGLGLRLIYFSYDVKMKEKGDIPEGYSVSREKKERFSLILESASTNQTSMYLCASTASGSGEQYFGPGTRLTVT.

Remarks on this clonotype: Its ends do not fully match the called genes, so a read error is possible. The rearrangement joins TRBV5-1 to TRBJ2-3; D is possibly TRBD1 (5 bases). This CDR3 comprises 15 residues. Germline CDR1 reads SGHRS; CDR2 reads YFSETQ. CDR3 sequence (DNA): TGCGCCAGCAGCTTTGTGGGGCAGGGCACAAATACGCAGTATTTT. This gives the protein CASSFVGQGTNTQYF.